The next 9 T cell receptor beta chains were all read from a single sample in a study of T cell clonality in common variable immunodeficiency (dated by TCRdb to between 2015 and 2017). What the research found in general, with its limitations: CVID TCRbeta sequences were reported to have fewer deletions and N-nucleotide insertions and to lack highly modified clones with 13 or more V deletions.

The library was made by the immunoSEQ multiplex PCR assay. TCRdb carries this immuneACCESS record with in-frame sequences only. Its versions omit some clonotypes, under half of them owing to an unresolved V gene in the studies checked, with the rest unexplained. This sample includes roughly 32,000 clones, and none of them was observed just once. The ten biggest clones cover around 27% of the sample. The antigens for these receptors are not known. Material: peripheral blood mononuclear cells. The receptors originated from a human donor with common variable immunodeficiency.

A few counts support this clone. The sequenced fragment ends 3 residues before the CDR3 boundary, so the rest is inferred from the germline J gene. The chain has TRBV16 and TRBJ2-7, with 8 bases identical to TRBD1. The CDR3 has 14 amino acids. CDR1 and CDR2 from the germline V gene are KGHSY and FQNENV. Germline trimming cut 4 bases from V and 3 bases from J; bases unmatched to any gene: 5. The sequenced CDR3 bases are TGTGCCAGCAGCCTCGGACAGGGCGGCTACGAG. Amino acids: CASSLGQGGYE. The whole CDR3 region reads CASSLGQGGYEQYF.

Regarding this clone: The sequence runs out 3 residues before the end of the CDR3; the remainder is reconstructed from the germline J gene. The chain couples TRBV30 to TRBJ2-1; TRBD2 matches 13 bases. In germline, CDR1 is GTSNPN, CDR2 SVGIG (reference sequence). The CDR3 runs to 18 residues. Losses at the gene ends were 2 bases for V and 2 bases for J; bases not matched to a gene: 9. The CDR3 protein is CAWSWARTSGSPYNEQFF. The CDR3 DNA, read in part, is TGTGCCTGGAGTTGGGCCCGGACTAGCGGGAGTCCCTACAATGAG.

This clone was counted only a few times. With the read ending 3 residues before the CDR3 end, the germline J gene is used to fill in that end. The rearrangement uses TRBV7-2 and TRBJ1-6; a possible D gene is TRBD1 (6 bases). The V gene lost 3 bases and the J gene lost 7 bases, with 13 bases spanning the gap. This CDR3 is 15 amino acids long. Germline lookup yields CDR1 SGHTA and CDR2 FQGNSA. CDR3 DNA (partial): TGTGCCAGCAGCTTCGCAGGGGTTTGGAATTCACCC. Protein: CASSFAGVWNSP. The CDR3, in full, reads CASSFAGVWNSPLHF.

In this sample, this clone turned up many times. The read comes to an end 3 residues before the CDR3 does, leaving the germline J gene to fill in the end. The chain couples TRBV18 to TRBJ2-7; 15 bases match TRBD2. Trimming took 3 bases from V and 5 from J; bases not matched to a gene: 2. This CDR3 has 15 residues. From germline, CDR1 is KGHSH and CDR2 LQKENI. CDR3 DNA (partial): TGTGCCAGCTCACCGGGACTAGCGGGAGGTGACGAG. Its translation: CASSPGLAGGDE. The CDR3, in full, reads CASSPGLAGGDEQYF.

This clone was counted many times. The DNA ends 3 residues before the CDR3 does, and the rest of the CDR3 is filled in from the germline J gene. The rearrangement links TRBV12-3 or TRBV12-4 to TRBJ2-5; D perhaps matches TRBD2 (7 bases). V gave up 2 bases and J gave up 4 bases, with 17 bases separating them. CDR3 length: 16 residues. The CDR3 bases that were read are TGTGCCAGCAGTTTAATAGGGGGAGGGGCGGTAGAGACC. This encodes CASSLIGGGAVET. The whole CDR3 sequence is CASSLIGGGAVETQYF.

Ten or more counts support this clone. The read falls 3 residues short of the CDR3 end, and the missing part is taken from the germline J gene. The J gene is TRBJ1-2, the V gene TRBV28; no reliable D call. V shed 5 bases and J shed 6 bases, with 7 bases lying between them. The CDR3 runs to 11 residues. The germline V gene encodes CDR1 MDHEN and CDR2 SYDVKM. This chain's CDR3 is CASSEVDGYTF. The covered CDR3 bases are TGTGCCAGCAGTGAGGTCGATGGC.

In this sample, this clone turned up a few times. CDR3 DNA, as far as it was read: TGTGCCAGTAGTCTGCGGACTAGCCTCGTACCCACCGGGGAG. This gives the protein CASSLRTSLVPTGE. The complete CDR3 protein is CASSLRTSLVPTGELFF. The chain joins TRBV19 to TRBJ2-2; 8 bases align to TRBD2. The read ends 3 residues before the CDR3 terminus; that terminus is restored from the germline J gene. The CDR3 covers 17 residues. CDR1 and CDR2 from the germline V gene are LNHDA and SQIVND (reference sequence). V was clipped by 5 bases and J by 4 bases; unmatched bases: 12.

This clone has just a few counts. The CDR3 is cut off 3 residues early in the read; its end comes from the germline J gene. The chain links TRBV2 to TRBJ2-4; TRBD2 might be the D (6 bases). Germline-derived CDR1 and CDR2 are SNHLY and FYNNEI. The V end was cut by 4 bases, the J end by 9 bases, with 25 bases between. The CDR3 totals 17 residues. The CDR3 DNA, read in part, is TGTGCCAGCAGTGTAGAGACTGCCAATTCGGGGGAGAGCATT. Translation gives CASSVETANSGESI. The CDR3 in its entirety is CASSVETANSGESIQYF.

This clone has a count of ten or more. The read stops 3 residues short of the end of the CDR3; the missing end is completed from the germline J gene. This rearrangement joins TRBV7-3 to TRBJ2-1, with a weak D call TRBD2 (6 bases). Per germline, CDR1 SGHTA and CDR2 FQGTGA. The CDR3 contains 15 residues. V lost 0 bases and J lost 9, with 15 bases in between. CDR3 protein: CASSLTSSELGEQFF. The CDR3 DNA, read in part, is TGTGCCAGCAGCTTAACGTCTAGCGAGTTGGGTGAG.